Shown below are 14 T cell receptor beta chains from a single sample sequenced in a study of shared clonotypes between healthy human individuals. Data came from immunoSEQ multiplex PCR; TCRdb stores just in-frame clones and leaves some out. The data hold fewer than 550,000 clones, with about 75% observed a single time. Sequences were obtained from PBMCs. The receptors originated from a woman in her forties in good health. Some clones in this sample may be carry-over from other donors' samples.

In its sample, this clone was seen once. A clone one base away is much larger, so this may be a read error. J is TRBJ2-2 and V is TRBV7-9; 7 bases align to TRBD1. CDR1 SEHNR and CDR2 FQNEAQ come from the germline V gene (reference sequence). This CDR3 region has 14 residues. The J segment lost 1 base and the V segment lost 6 bases, leaving 2 bases of the junction unmatched. This CDR3 is CASRRQGNTGELFF. The CDR3 DNA reads TGTGCCAGCAGGAGACAGGGGAACACCGGGGAGCTGTTTTTT.

The V gene is TRBV15, the J gene TRBJ2-7, with D perhaps being TRBD1 or TRBD2 (5 bases each). The germline V gene has CDR1 LNHNV and CDR2 YYDKDF (reference sequence). The length of the CDR3 is 18 residues. Trimming shortened V by 1 base and J by 0 bases, and 19 bases separated the two germline ends. The CDR3 DNA reads TGTGCCACCAGCAGAGGGCTTAGACAGCGGAAGAGCTCCTACGAGCAGTACTTC. Protein: CATSRGLRQRKSSYEQYF.

Here the CDR3 reads CASSLGSGNEQFF. DNA of the CDR3: TGTGCCAGCAGCTTAGGTTCCGGCAATGAGCAGTTCTTC. This rearrangement joins TRBV7-8 to TRBJ2-1; D gene uncertain. This CDR3 contains 13 residues. Trimming stripped 1 base from V and 6 bases from J, with 7 bases between. Per germline, CDR1 SGHVS and CDR2 FQNEAQ.

The chain uses TRBV29-1 and TRBJ1-2; the D gene is possibly TRBD1 (5 bases). Trimming took off 1 base at V and 6 bases at J, with 6 bases between the two ends. The CDR3 sequence is 11 residues long. Germline CDR1 and CDR2: SQVTM and ANQGSEA. CDR3 DNA sequence: TGCAGCGTTGAAGGGGGCGATGGCTACACCTTC. Translating it yields CSVEGGDGYTF.

Worth noting for this clone: Other DNA variants within this sample encode the same CDR3. The V gene is TRBV7-2, the J gene TRBJ2-7; D gene uncertain. Trimming took 1 base from V and 1 from J, leaving 8 bases between them. Germline V gene sequence: CDR1 SGHTA, CDR2 FQGNSA. CDR3 length: 14 amino acids. The CDR3, as DNA: TGTGCCAGCAGCTTAGTTAGCAGGTCCTACGAGCAGTACTTC. It is translated as CASSLVSRSYEQYF.

A word on this clone: The junction departs from the called germline gene at one end, perhaps through a read error. V is TRBV7-9 and J is TRBJ2-7; TRBD2 is a possible D gene (5 bases). The CDR3 is 13 residues long. Looked up from germline, CDR1 is SEHNR and CDR2 is FQNEAQ (reference sequence). In DNA, the CDR3 is TGCGCCAGCAGCCAACTAGTGGGGTACGAGCAGTACTTC. It specifies CASSQLVGYEQYF.

Remarks on this clone: A far more abundant clone sits one base away, making this likely a read error. The DNA for the CDR3 is TGTGCCAGCAGTTCCCACGAGCAGTACTTC. Amino acids: CASSSHEQYF. This chain joins TRBV6-6 and TRBJ2-7, with unresolved D. V lost 4 bases and J 5 bases, leaving 3 bases between the germline ends. Germline CDR1 is MNHNY and CDR2 is SVGAGI (reference sequence). The CDR3 is 10 amino acids.

The J gene is TRBJ1-1, the V gene TRBV19; TRBD1 might be the D (6 bases). Trimming took 6 bases from V and 0 from J, leaving 11 bases between them. CDR1 and CDR2 from the germline V gene are LNHDA and SQIVND (reference sequence). The CDR3 length is 14 residues. The CDR3 protein is CASSSTGLNTEAFF. DNA for the CDR3: TGTGCCAGTAGCAGCACAGGGCTGAACACTGAAGCTTTCTTT.

The chain joins TRBV7-9 to TRBJ2-2; 9 bases line up with TRBD2. With V trimmed by 2 bases and J by 8 bases, 3 bases remained unmatched. CDR1 is SEHNR and CDR2 is FQNEAQ in the germline V gene (reference sequence). The length of the CDR3 is 14 residues. CDR3 sequence (DNA): TGTGCCAGCAGCTTATTCCTAGCGGGAGGGGAGCTGTTTTTT. Translation gives CASSLFLAGGELFF.

The V and J genes are TRBV28 and TRBJ2-1; D remains ambiguous. The CDR3 has 15 amino acids. The V gene lost 5 bases and the J gene lost 0 bases, with 11 bases spanning the gap. CDR1 MDHEN and CDR2 SYDVKM come from the germline V gene. CDR3: CASSVQFSSYNEQFF. CDR3 in DNA: TGTGCCAGCAGTGTACAGTTTTCCTCCTACAATGAGCAGTTCTTC.

This clone was seen once. The chain is built from TRBV4-3 and TRBJ1-2; the match to TRBD1 covers 7 bases. Trimming cost V 2 bases and J 3 bases; bases outside gene matches: 9. This CDR3 region has 16 residues. CDR1 and CDR2 (germline): LGHNA, YSLEER. CDR3 sequence reads: CASSQLSQGGHYGYTF. The DNA for the CDR3 is TGCGCCAGCAGCCAATTGTCCCAAGGGGGCCACTATGGCTACACCTTC.

The chain joins TRBV19 to TRBJ1-2; 10 bases line up with TRBD1. CDR1 and CDR2 from the germline V gene are LNHDA and SQIVND (reference sequence). Losses at the gene ends were 4 bases for V and 4 bases for J; bases not matched to a gene: 9. This CDR3 spans 16 amino acids. CDR3 bases: TGTGCCAGTAGTACCCCCTCGGACAGGGGGGTCTATGGCTACACCTTC. Protein product: CASSTPSDRGVYGYTF. The full variable domain, rest sourced from reference TRBV19 and TRBJ1-2, is DGGITQSPKYLFRKEGQNVTLSCEQNLNHDAMYWYRQDPGQGLRLIYYSQIVNDFQKGDIAEGYSVSREKKESFPLTVTSAQKNPTAFYLCASSTPSDRGVYGYTFGSGTRLTVV.

The chain joins TRBV2 to TRBJ2-6, with a possible D match to TRBD1 (5 bases). Germline V CDR1 and CDR2: SNHLY, FYNNEI. V lost 6 bases and J lost 1, with 13 bases in between. CDR3 length: 16 residues. The CDR3 loop is CASRLEAGSGANVLTF. DNA of the CDR3: TGTGCCAGCAGGCTTGAGGCAGGGTCTGGGGCCAACGTCCTGACTTTC.

CDR3 sequence (DNA): TGTGCCAGCAGCCAAGGGGTTGGCGGAGCAGCCTACGAGCAGTACTTC. It specifies CASSQGVGGAAYEQYF. This rearrangement joins TRBV4-2 to TRBJ2-7, with unresolved D. Germline lookup yields CDR1 LGHNA and CDR2 YNFKEQ. The V end lost 1 base, the J end lost 2 bases, and 15 bases lay between the germline ends. The CDR3 is made up of 16 amino acids.